A single sample is the source of the 2 T cell receptor beta chains below, sequenced in a study of regulatory T cells in long-lasting Graves disease. For TCR beta, libraries came from iRepertoire HTBI primers and Arm-PCR of CDR3 regions. Each CDR3 protein is one row after TCRdb ran MiXCR on the multiplex PCR reads. The sample records 200,000 to 250,000 distinct CDR3 sequences, approximately 18% being singletons. Stated time point: newly diagnosed GD, antithyroid drugs for less than 3 months. Construction of the TCR library relied on RNA isolated from PBMCs. The same sample was also used in a study of T cells in Graves' hyperthyroidism and ophthalmopathy.

This material consisted of peripheral blood mononuclear cells (PBMCs), taken at new diagnosis, from a patient treated with antithyroid drugs. These TCRs come from a woman aged 25 to 39 with Graves disease.

The chain uses TRBV6-1 and TRBJ1-6, with D maybe TRBD1 (5 bases). The CDR3 contains 15 residues. The V and J ends lost 6 bases and 5 bases respectively, with 14 bases between them. Germline V CDR1 and CDR2: MNHNS, SASEGT. The CDR3 is CASRRGRDDNSPLHF. CDR3 nucleotides: TGTGCCAGCAGGAGGGGAAGGGACGATAATTCACCCCTCCACTTT.

Ten or more counts support this clonotype. The chain employs TRBV13 and TRBJ2-5; 7 bases are a match to TRBD2. The CDR3 contains 15 residues. Germline loops: CDR1 PRHDT, CDR2 FYEKMQ (reference sequence). V shed 5 bases, J shed 1 base, and the junction held 7 bases outside the gene matches. The CDR3, as DNA: TGTGCCAGCAGCAAAGAGGGACTAATCCAAGAGACCCAGTACTTC. Translated, it gives CASSKEGLIQETQYF. The variable domain in full, with the rest retrieved from reference TRBV13 and TRBJ2-5, is AAGVIQSPRHLIKEKRETATLKCYPIPRHDTVYWYQQGPGQDPQFLISFYEKMQSDKGSIPDRFSAQQFSDYHSELNMSSLELGDSALYFCASSKEGLIQETQYFGPGTRLLVL.